A single sample is the source of the 28 T cell receptor beta chains below, sequenced in a study of blood T cell repertoires in COVID-19. The data were produced by immunoSEQ multiplex PCR, yet TCRdb's version contains in-frame clones alone and is incomplete. The sample comprises about 120,000 clones, about 82% of which are singletons, and approximately 16% rests with the top ten. What was sequenced was peripheral blood. Receptor source: a man aged 55 to 70 with active or convalescent COVID-19.

As DNA, the CDR3 is TGTGCCAGCTCACCGTCAGCGGGGGTAGCTGGAAACACCATATATTTT. Translated, it gives CASSPSAGVAGNTIYF. The J gene is TRBJ1-3, the V gene TRBV18, with a weak D call TRBD1 (5 bases). V lost 3 bases to trimming and J lost 2 bases, with 14 bases between them. Germline loops: CDR1 KGHSH, CDR2 LQKENI. The CDR3 length is 16 residues.

The chain combines TRBV7-2 with TRBJ2-1; possibly TRBD2 for D (5 bases). V was shortened by 1 base and J by 12 bases, with 16 bases between the two germline ends. Germline values: CDR1 SGHTA, CDR2 FQGNSA. This CDR3 region has 14 residues. In nucleotides, the CDR3 is TGTGCCAGCAGCTTAGGTATCGGGTCTAGCTCGCAGTTCTTC. It yields the protein CASSLGIGSSSQFF.

The genes are TRBV19 and TRBJ2-7; D perhaps matches TRBD1 (6 bases). The CDR3 has 12 amino acids. The V gene lost 5 bases and the J gene lost 7 bases, with 12 bases spanning the gap. The germline CDR1 and CDR2 sequences are LNHDA and SQIVND (reference sequence). CDR3 in DNA: TGTGCCAGTAGTGAGTGGGGGCAAGAGCAGTACTTC. It is translated as CASSEWGQEQYF.

This chain links TRBV20-1 with TRBJ2-2; 7 bases agree with TRBD2. The trim removed 3 bases at V and 2 bases at J, leaving 3 bases unmatched. The CDR3 runs 14 residues. Germline loops: CDR1 DFQATT, CDR2 SNEGSKA (reference sequence). The DNA of the CDR3 is TGCAGTGCTAGTAGCGGGCTAAACACCGGGGAGCTGTTTTTT. It encodes CSASSGLNTGELFF.

The genes are TRBV19 and TRBJ1-5, with TRBD1 matching 7 bases. CDR3 size: 14 residues. The ends lost 7 bases at V and 4 bases at J; junction bases unmatched: 7. The germline gives CDR1 LNHDA, CDR2 SQIVND (reference sequence). The CDR3 here is CASTFQGGNQPQHF. The CDR3 DNA sequence: TGTGCCAGTACCTTCCAGGGGGGAAATCAGCCCCAGCATTTT.

V gene TRBV18 combines with J gene TRBJ1-5; 8 bases fit TRBD1. V lost 5 bases, J lost 5 bases, and 2 bases stayed unmatched. This CDR3 has 13 residues. The germline CDR1 and CDR2 sequences are KGHSH and LQKENI. The CDR3: CASSLQGDQPQHF. The CDR3 DNA sequence: TGTGCCAGCTCATTACAGGGGGATCAGCCCCAGCATTTT. The whole variable domain, remainder taken from reference TRBV18 and TRBJ1-5, is NAGVMQNPRHLVRRRGQEARLRCSPMKGHSHVYWYRQLPEEGLKFMVYLQKENIIDESGMPKERFSAEFPKEGPSILRIQQVVRGDSAAYFCASSLQGDQPQHFGDGTRLSIL.

The chain uses TRBV10-3 and TRBJ2-2; 9 bases line up with TRBD2. The junction had 8 bases not matched to a gene; V was cut back by 3 bases and J by 3 bases. The CDR3 is made up of 17 amino acids. Per the germline V gene, CDR1 is ENHRY and CDR2 is SYGVKD. CDR3 DNA: TGTGCCATCAGTGAAGGGCGGCGGGAGGGCGACACCGGGGAGCTGTTTTTT. Its protein is CAISEGRREGDTGELFF.

V is TRBV28 and J is TRBJ2-7, with D possibly matching TRBD2 (5 bases). CDR1 and CDR2 from the germline V gene are MDHEN and SYDVKM. The length of the CDR3 is 15 residues. The V gene lost 7 bases and the J gene lost 0 bases, with 16 bases spanning the gap. In DNA, the CDR3 is TGTGCCAGCACCCCACTCTCCGGGGTCTCCTACGAGCAGTACTTC. It yields the protein CASTPLSGVSYEQYF.

V usage is TRBV7-8 and J usage is TRBJ1-2, with D tentatively TRBD1 (5 bases). The CDR3 covers 14 residues. From germline, CDR1 is SGHVS and CDR2 FQNEAQ. V was trimmed by 2 bases and J by 6 bases, leaving 13 bases between them. DNA for the CDR3: TGTGCCAGCAGCTTACTACAGGCCCAGCATGGCTACACCTTC. Translated: CASSLLQAQHGYTF.

The chain recombines TRBV29-1 with TRBJ1-1; 7 positions match TRBD1. The junction had 4 bases not matched to a gene; V was cut back by 5 bases and J by 4 bases. Germline assignment: CDR1 SQVTM and CDR2 ANQGSEA. The CDR3 spans 12 residues. CDR3 nucleotides: TGCAGCGTTTTTGCAGGGGGCACTGAAGCTTTCTTT. Encoded protein: CSVFAGGTEAFF.

The gene calls are TRBV7-2 and TRBJ2-1, with D hard to call. The V gene lost 4 bases and the J gene lost 6 bases, with 7 bases spanning the gap. Germline values: CDR1 SGHTA, CDR2 FQGNSA. The CDR3 extends over 12 amino acids. The CDR3 nucleotides are TGTGCCAGCAGCTCCGGAGCCAATGAGCAGTTCTTC. It encodes CASSSGANEQFF.

J is TRBJ1-5 and V is TRBV6-5; D gene ambiguous. The germline V and J ends were trimmed by 8 bases and 6 bases, with 14 bases remaining between them. The CDR3 length is 13 residues. The germline V gene encodes CDR1 MNHEY and CDR2 SVGAGI. CDR3 DNA: TGTGCCAGCTTCCTCGGAGTAGGTCAGCCCCAGCATTTT. Residues: CASFLGVGQPQHF.

The V gene is TRBV7-6, the J gene TRBJ2-7, with a weak D call TRBD1 (6 bases). The length of the CDR3 is 16 residues. Germline V CDR1 and CDR2: SGHVS, FNYEAQ. The V and J ends lost 5 bases and 2 bases respectively, with 19 bases between them. CDR3 in DNA: TGTGCCAGCAGCCCATGGCCGGGACAAAGAACCTACGAGCAGTACTTC. Its protein product is CASSPWPGQRTYEQYF. The entire variable domain, with the rest obtained from reference TRBV7-6 and TRBJ2-7, is as follows: GAGVSQSPRYKVTKRGQDVALRCDPISGHVSLYWYRQALGQGPEFLTYFNYEAQQDKSGLPNDRFSAERPEGSISTLTIQRTEQRDSAMYRCASSPWPGQRTYEQYFGPGTRLTVT.

The chain uses TRBV9 and TRBJ2-7; the match to TRBD2 covers 10 bases. Per germline, CDR1 SGDLS and CDR2 YYNGEE. This CDR3 has 16 residues. J was trimmed by 0 bases and V by 0 bases; bases with no gene match: 3. The CDR3 spells CASSVDASGSSYEQYF. CDR3 in DNA: TGTGCCAGCAGCGTAGACGCTAGCGGGAGCTCCTACGAGCAGTACTTC.

The chain couples TRBV11-1 to TRBJ2-5, with no clear D. Germline V gives CDR1 SGHAT, CDR2 FQDESV (reference sequence). The V gene lost 1 base and the J gene lost 2 bases, with 8 bases spanning the gap. There are 14 residues in the CDR3. The CDR3 loop is CASSLVVRQETQYF. The CDR3 bases are TGTGCCAGCAGCTTAGTGGTCAGACAAGAGACCCAGTACTTC.

The DNA for the CDR3 is TGTGCCAGCAGCCCACCGGGACAGGTGCGAGAAAAACTGTTTTTT. Encoded protein: CASSPPGQVREKLFF. V and J are TRBV7-9 and TRBJ1-4, with TRBD1 matching 8 bases. V trimming: 5 bases; J trimming: 8 bases; junction bases outside the gene matches: 10. This CDR3 region has 15 residues. Germline V CDR1 and CDR2: SEHNR, FQNEAQ (reference sequence).

This rearrangement joins TRBV11-2 to TRBJ2-1; 10 bases map to TRBD1. V lost 3 bases and J lost 6; bases outside the gene matches: 8. Germline V CDR1 and CDR2: SGHAT, FQNNGV. There are 16 residues in the CDR3. Here the CDR3 reads CASSFQPGQGINEQFF. The DNA for the CDR3 is TGTGCCAGCAGCTTCCAACCGGGACAGGGGATCAATGAGCAGTTCTTC.

This clone was picked up a small number of times. The rearrangement uses TRBV7-2 and TRBJ2-2; D is perhaps TRBD2 (6 bases). This CDR3 spans 14 amino acids. In germline, CDR1 is SGHTA, CDR2 FQGNSA. Trimming took off 7 bases at V and 5 bases at J, with 14 bases between the two ends. The CDR3, as DNA: TGTGCCAGCATCCCGGGACTCTTAACCGGGGAGCTGTTTTTT. Translation gives CASIPGLLTGELFF.

This chain connects TRBV9 to TRBJ1-3; D gene ambiguous. V shed 0 bases and J shed 0 bases, with 7 bases lying between them. The CDR3 is 15 amino acids. The V gene's germline CDR1 is SGDLS and CDR2 YYNGEE. CDR3 in DNA: TGTGCCAGCAGCGTAGCTGGCCTCTCTGGAAACACCATATATTTT. This encodes CASSVAGLSGNTIYF.

The rearrangement links TRBV9 to TRBJ2-3; 9 bases line up with TRBD2. Germline CDR1 reads SGDLS; CDR2 reads YYNGEE. The V gene end was trimmed by 0 bases and the J gene end by 4 bases; junction bases not matched to a gene: 9. The CDR3 consists of 17 residues. DNA for the CDR3: TGTGCCAGCAGCGTAGTAGGTAGCGGGAGCGCCCCAGATACGCAGTATTTT. This sequence encodes CASSVVGSGSAPDTQYF.

V gene TRBV19 combines with J gene TRBJ2-3; D possibly corresponds to TRBD2 (5 bases). CDR1 and CDR2 from the germline V gene are LNHDA and SQIVND (reference sequence). The length of the CDR3 is 13 residues. V gave up 10 bases and J gave up 3 bases, with 14 bases separating them. CDR3 amino acids: CATTRGVTDTQYF. The CDR3 coding sequence is TGTGCCACCACCCGGGGAGTTACAGATACGCAGTATTTT.

V usage is TRBV4-1 and J usage is TRBJ2-7; 8 nucleotides line up with TRBD2. Per the germline V gene, CDR1 is MGHRA and CDR2 is YSYEKL. The CDR3 runs 15 residues. The V gene end was trimmed by 0 bases and the J gene end by 3 bases; junction bases not matched to a gene: 4. CDR3 protein: CASSQDSGDLYEQYF. Written as DNA, the CDR3 is TGCGCCAGCAGCCAAGATAGCGGGGACCTCTACGAGCAGTACTTC.

This clone was observed a single time. The same CDR3 can be traced to other DNA sequences in this sample. V usage is TRBV19 and J usage is TRBJ1-5, with D perhaps matching TRBD1 (5 bases). Germline loops: CDR1 LNHDA, CDR2 SQIVND (reference sequence). The CDR3 covers 14 residues. V shed 2 bases and J shed 1 base, with 6 bases lying between them. For the CDR3, the DNA is TGTGCCAGTAGTATATCAGGGAGCAATCAGCCCCAGCATTTT. The encoded protein is CASSISGSNQPQHF.

This clone was recorded many times. V and J are TRBV10-1 and TRBJ2-2, with TRBD1 as a possible D gene (6 bases). Trimming stripped 8 bases from V and 0 bases from J, with 16 bases between. The CDR3 consists of 16 residues. Per the germline V gene, CDR1 is WNHNN and CDR2 is SYGVQD (reference sequence). CDR3 residues: CASLRSGHSNTGELFF. CDR3 nucleotide sequence: TGCGCCAGCCTCCGATCGGGACACTCGAACACCGGGGAGCTGTTTTTT.

This chain joins TRBV3-1 (or the pseudogene TRBV3-2) and TRBJ2-7; perhaps TRBD2 as D (6 bases). The CDR3 is 15 amino acids. Germline values: CDR1 LGHDT, CDR2 YNNKEL (reference sequence). V was trimmed by 2 bases and J by 2 bases, leaving 13 bases between them. This CDR3 reads CASSQKLARAYEQYF. The CDR3 nucleotides are TGTGCCAGCAGCCAAAAACTAGCCCGCGCCTACGAGCAGTACTTC.

This clone has only a few counts. V usage is TRBV24-1 and J usage is TRBJ1-2; D is possibly TRBD1 (5 bases). Trimming stripped 0 bases from V and 8 bases from J, with 12 bases between. Germline CDR1 is KGHDR and CDR2 is SFDVKD. The CDR3 loop spans 14 amino acids. This CDR3 is CATSDLPGGEGYTF. For the CDR3, the DNA is TGTGCCACCAGTGATTTGCCCGGGGGGGAAGGCTACACCTTC.

The chain combines TRBV19 with TRBJ2-7; D not certain. CDR3 length: 15 amino acids. Germline CDR1 LNHDA, CDR2 SQIVND (reference sequence). The germline V and J ends were trimmed by 2 bases and 2 bases, with 13 bases remaining between them. CDR3 in DNA: TGTGCCAGTAGTATAACGGAGACGGTTGCCTACGAGCAGTACTTC. Translating gives CASSITETVAYEQYF.

J is TRBJ2-1 and V is TRBV7-2, with a weak D call TRBD2 (6 bases). Germline V gene lookup returns CDR1 SGHTA and CDR2 FQGNSA. V was clipped by 0 bases and J by 6 bases, with 12 bases between them. The CDR3 loop spans 15 amino acids. The CDR3 DNA sequence: TGTGCCAGCAGCTTAGCTAGCGGAGGTGGCAATGAGCAGTTCTTC. Protein: CASSLASGGGNEQFF. Full variable domain (outside the CDR3, taken from reference TRBV7-2 and TRBJ2-1): GAGVSQSPSNKVTEKGKDVELRCDPISGHTALYWYRQSLGQGLEFLIYFQGNSAPDKSGLPSDRFSAERTGGSVSTLTIQRTQQEDSAVYLCASSLASGGGNEQFFGPGTRLTVL.